This T cell receptor (beta chain) was identified in a study of blood T cell repertoires in COVID-19. This clone turned up a few times. Germline CDR1 LGHDT, CDR2 YNNKEL (reference sequence). V lost 4 bases and J 8 bases, leaving 14 bases between the germline ends. The CDR3 is made up of 13 amino acids. Seattle-derived patients entered the study during active infection and were followed longitudinally. Measured with immunoSEQ multiplex PCR; TCRdb has only the in-frame clones, and not every one. The sample yields 200,000 to 300,000 clones, more than 80% seen once. The sequence came from an elderly woman with COVID-19, enrolled during active disease. This chain links TRBV3-1 (or the pseudogene TRBV3-2) with TRBJ1-2; possibly TRBD1 for D (5 bases). Material: peripheral blood. The CDR3 coding sequence is TGTGCCAGCAGCCTTACCCAGGGTGAAGGCTACACCTTC. Translation gives CASSLTQGEGYTF.